This TCR beta chain was recovered during a study of CD8 T cells in Susac syndrome. RNA was extracted with the RNeasy kit, and a quantity of roughly 0.5 to 1 ug was reverse transcribed using random hexamers. Multiplex immunoSEQ PCR targeted 54 Vbeta and 13 Jbeta TCR beta segments. TCRdb re-called the immunoSEQ multiplex PCR reads with MiXCR, one entry per CDR3 protein. This sample carries about 440,000 distinct CDR3 sequences, more than 80% of them seen once, and the ten largest clones take 0.12%. High-throughput TCR beta sequencing covered peripheral CD8+ and CD4+ T cells. The specimen sequenced was CD8+ T cells from PBMCs. This TCR came from a human donor with multiple sclerosis.

CDR3 in amino acids: CATSRDSPEITF. The CDR3 DNA reads TGTGCCACCAGCAGAGATAGCCCGGAAATAACCTTC. The J gene is TRBJ1-2, the V gene TRBV15; D unclear. Germline V lookup: CDR1 LNHNV, CDR2 YYDKDF (reference sequence). This CDR3 is built from 12 residues. The V end was cut by 0 bases, the J end by 14 bases, with 13 bases between.